The rows below give T cell receptor beta chains drawn from one sample of a study of regulatory dendritic cells for organ transplantation. Clones were sequenced by immunoSEQ multiplex PCR, and TCRdb holds only the in-frame ones, with some missing. The table lists more than 35,000 clones, around nine tenths of them singletons. The sequenced sample was naive CD8+ T cells from blood. These receptors were taken from a human donor in good health. CDR3s leave out the opening cysteine and the closing phenylalanine or tryptophan. Each record gives: V gene, J gene, CDR3 protein.

>TRBV4-1|TRBJ2-1
ASSQVLAGGGYNEQF
>TRBV25-1|TRBJ1-2
ASSEWQGGGYT
>TRBV2|TRBJ2-7
ASSLERGTASPSYEQY
>TRBV29-1|TRBJ2-1
SVGGLAGGIRYNEQF
>TRBV6-1|TRBJ2-7
ASSEDDRPGEQY
>TRBV30|TRBJ2-1
AWSLAISYNEQF
>TRBV5-1|TRBJ2-3
ASSDFGGADTQY
>TRBV29-1|TRBJ2-7
SVEEATEFSYEQY
>TRBV2|TRBJ1-2
ASRQSGYT
>TRBV18|TRBJ2-7
ASSPPRHEQY
>TRBV6-5|TRBJ2-3
ASSYFGPTGDTQY
>TRBV27|TRBJ1-1
ASSLVQGATEAF
>TRBV9|TRBJ2-7
ASSVDDGDTYEQY
>TRBV5-4|TRBJ2-1
ASSLRDSAF
>TRBV7-9|TRBJ1-2
ASSFRTDRSYGYT
>TRBV28|TRBJ1-5
ASSRTGVYSNQPQH
>TRBV19|TRBJ2-1
ASIPAVRQGASDNEQF
>TRBV27|TRBJ2-2
AVGSHKPNTGELF
>TRBV30|TRBJ1-3
AWSSEDTNPGNTIY
>TRBV27|TRBJ1-2
ASSLLPTGESSYT
>TRBV7-8|TRBJ2-3
ASSFPSGRDLSTDTQY
>TRBV27|TRBJ1-2
ASGRTYRDRYGYT
>TRBV27|TRBJ1-2
ASSLGGQVYGYT
>TRBV6-7|TRBJ1-2
ASKKKPGQGNYGYT
>TRBV29-1|TRBJ2-7
SVDRGSYEQY
>TRBV7-9|TRBJ2-1
ASRYLYNEQF
>TRBV2|TRBJ2-7
ASSETGFHEQY
>TRBV29-1|TRBJ2-7
SARDIAYEQY
>TRBV9|TRBJ2-7
ASSQRDRGGVDEQY
>TRBV9|TRBJ2-5
ASSAPLQETQY
>TRBV7-9|TRBJ2-7
ASSSPNYTYEQY
>TRBV28|TRBJ1-2
ASTLGGGYGYT
>TRBV7-9|TRBJ1-2
ASSFREGAWGYT
>TRBV27|TRBJ2-1
ASRTSGPSSYNEQF
>TRBV9|TRBJ2-1
ASSPEWLAGGEQF
>TRBV12-5|TRBJ1-1
ASGFPPVEEAF
>TRBV4-1|TRBJ1-1
ASRRLTGDTEAF
>TRBV19|TRBJ2-3
ASSPSGLAGETQY
>TRBV4-3|TRBJ2-6
ASSRGTGGANVLT
>TRBV27|TRBJ2-7
ASSFFLGPTYEQY
>TRBV6-5|TRBJ1-5
ASSYSAAEGTPQH
>TRBV9|TRBJ1-2
ASSAGGGGYT
>TRBV5-7|TRBJ2-7
ASSLAGMIYEQY
>TRBV7-6|TRBJ2-7
ASSLWGTKRGYEQY
>TRBV7-9|TRBJ2-7
ASSHSRGTFYEQY
>TRBV30|TRBJ2-1
AWSSGLVDEQF